This T cell receptor (beta chain) was captured by sequencing in a study of T cells after posttransplantation cyclophosphamide. Per germline, CDR1 SGHTS and CDR2 YDEGEE. The CDR3 totals 14 residues. The ends lost 4 bases at V and 1 base at J; junction bases unmatched: 4. The naive gate required viable CD3+CD4+ or CD3+CD8+ cells with CCR7+CD45RA+CD45RO-CD95-CD27+CD28+ phenotype. Some clones are missing from TCRdb's copy, which holds only in-frame ones; the method was immunoSEQ multiplex PCR. Among approximately 23,000 clones listed, around 97% were seen once. The chain combines TRBV5-8 with TRBJ2-5; TRBD1 matches 7 bases. This receptor was taken from a man aged 50 to 59 in good health, CMV-negative, and a related stem cell transplant donor. The sequencing sample was made of naive CD4+ T cells sorted from PBMCs. The CDR3 is CASSVGTVQETQYF. CDR3 bases: TGTGCCAGCAGCGTCGGGACAGTCCAAGAGACCCAGTACTTC.